The rows below give T cell receptor beta chains drawn from one sample of a study of beta chain features in type 1 diabetes. The method was immunoSEQ multiplex PCR; TCRdb's version includes in-frame clones alone and lacks a portion of them. The sample records 150,000 or so clones, around 8.4% being singletons. Sequenced sample: central memory CD4+ T cells from blood. The origin of the receptors is a woman younger than 35 with type 1 diabetes. The CDR3 runs from the conserved cysteine through the conserved F or W. A D gene is named only where the DNA matches it firmly. Rows give clone size only sometimes, using once, few, many, or a class for an expanded clone.

>.|TRBJ2-7|TRBV18|few
TGTGCCAGCTCACCCCAAGGGGACGAGCAGTACTTC
CASSPQGDEQYF
>.|TRBJ2-7|TRBV20-1|.
TGCAGTGCGCCAACAGGGACCGAGCAGTACTTC
CSAPTGTEQYF
>TRBD1|TRBJ1-2|TRBV28|few
TGTGCCAGCAGCCGACGGGACAGGGTGGACTATGGCTACACCTTC
CASSRRDRVDYGYTF
>.|TRBJ2-5|TRBV7-9|.
TGTGCCAGCAGCTTTAGGACAACTAAAGAGACCCAGTACTTC
CASSFRTTKETQYF
>TRBD1|TRBJ2-5|TRBV28|few
TGTGCCAGCAGCTGGGGAACAGGGGGTTTAGGGGAGACCCAGTACTTC
CASSWGTGGLGETQYF
>TRBD2|TRBJ2-1|TRBV5-1|few
TGCGCCAGCGGCCCTCTAGCGGGGGGACCCTACAATGAGCAGTTCTTC
CASGPLAGGPYNEQFF
>TRBD1|TRBJ1-1|TRBV4-1|few
TGCGCCAGCAGCCAAACAACGGGACAGGCGGACGGGTATCCTGAAGCTTTCTTT
CASSQTTGQADGYPEAFF
>.|TRBJ2-5|TRBV15|.
TGTGCCACCAGCACAGCCACTCAAAGGGGACAAGAGACCCAGTACTTC
CATSTATQRGQETQYF
>.|TRBJ1-1|TRBV27|few
TGTGCCAGCAGTTCACGGAATGACAGAAAGAGTGGCACTGAAGCTTTCTTT
CASSSRNDRKSGTEAFF
>TRBD2|TRBJ2-3|TRBV2|.
TGTGCCAGCAGCCTCAGCGGGGTGAGCACAGATACGCAGTATTTT
CASSLSGVSTDTQYF
>.|TRBJ2-5|TRBV5-4|.
TGTGCCAGCAGCTTGGCGATCGGACAGTACCAAGAGACCCAGTACTTC
CASSLAIGQYQETQYF
>.|TRBJ1-5|TRBV28|few
TGTGCCAGCACCTCCTCCAGGGTGGGCCAGCCCCAGCATTTT
CASTSSRVGQPQHF
>.|TRBJ2-1|TRBV11-2|few
TGTGCCAGCAGCTCGCTCGGGAGTGGTTCCTACAATGAGCAGTTCTTC
CASSSLGSGSYNEQFF
>TRBD2|TRBJ2-7|TRBV18|few
TGTGCCAGCTCCGTTTCACTAGCGGGAGATTCGAGCTCCTACGAGCAGTACTTC
CASSVSLAGDSSSYEQYF
>.|TRBJ1-5|TRBV29-1|many
TGTGCCGGTTGGGGGGGGGTGAGCAATCAGCCCCAGCATTTT
CAGWGGVSNQPQHF
>.|TRBJ2-3|TRBV7-7|few
TGTGCCAGCAGCTCAAGTCCAGGGTCAGATACGCAGTATTTT
CASSSSPGSDTQYF
>TRBD2|TRBJ2-1|TRBV2|few
TGTGCCAGCAGTGGGGGACTAAACAATGAGCAGTTCTTC
CASSGGLNNEQFF
>TRBD1|TRBJ2-5|TRBV5-1|.
TGCGCCAGCAGCTCTAGGGGGCAGGGGGAGACCCAGTACTTC
CASSSRGQGETQYF
>TRBD1|TRBJ1-1|TRBV10-3|few
TGTGCCAGCAGTTACTCTCCATCGACAGGGAGGACTGAAGCTTTCTTT
CASSYSPSTGRTEAFF
>.|TRBJ1-2|TRBV19|few
TGTGCCAGTACTTCAGGACAGATCTATGGCTACACCTTC
CASTSGQIYGYTF
>.|TRBJ1-1|TRBV6-4|few
TGTGCCAGCAGCCTTGACAGGAACACTGAAGCTTTCTTT
CASSLDRNTEAFF
>.|TRBJ1-5|TRBV2|few
TGTGCCAGCAGTGAGACTGACAGCAATCAGCCCCAGCATTTT
CASSETDSNQPQHF
>.|TRBJ1-1|TRBV18|few
TGTGCCAGCTCACCGAGGGTCGCTCCGAACACTGAAGCTTTCTTT
CASSPRVAPNTEAFF
>.|TRBJ2-3|TRBV12-5|few
TGTGCTAGTGGGGGGGACATATTGGCAGATACGCAGTATTTT
CASGGDILADTQYF
>.|TRBJ2-4|TRBV7-2|.
TGTGCCAACCACCTTGGTCCGGGGACCAAAAACATTCAGTACTTC
CANHLGPGTKNIQYF
>TRBD1|TRBJ1-1|TRBV6-6|few
TGTGCCAGCAGTCCCCCGGGACAGCCGAACACTGAAGCTTTCTTT
CASSPPGQPNTEAFF
>TRBD1|TRBJ1-1|TRBV9|few
TGTGCCAGCAGCGTAGGGACAGGGGTAACGAACACTGAAGCTTTCTTT
CASSVGTGVTNTEAFF